Listed here are 4 T cell receptor beta chains from one sample, sequenced in a study of blood T cell repertoires in COVID-19. Repertoires were generated with immunoSEQ multiplex PCR, while TCRdb's copy carries only in-frame clones and drops some. Among around 110,000 clones listed, 80% to 85% were seen once. Sequences were obtained from PBMCs or T cells enriched from blood (not recorded which). The receptor source for this set is a woman younger than 45 who had recovered from COVID-19.

The CDR3 coding sequence is TGTGCCAGCAGTTTATTTGGGACAGGCATCTTACAGATGAACACTGAAGCTTTCTTT. Its translation is CASSLFGTGILQMNTEAFF. This chain joins TRBV27 and TRBJ1-1, with 8 bases matching TRBD1. V gave up 1 base and J gave up 0 bases; unmatched junction bases: 13. The germline V gene has CDR1 MNHEY and CDR2 SMNVEV (reference sequence). This CDR3 has 19 amino acids.

This chain uses TRBV7-2 with TRBJ2-1, with D possibly matching TRBD2 (6 bases). Germline V gene lookup returns CDR1 SGHTA and CDR2 FQGNSA. The V gene lost 3 bases and the J gene lost 5 bases, with 14 bases spanning the gap. This CDR3 is 15 amino acids long. The chain's CDR3 is CASSFGGTADNEQFF. The CDR3 DNA is TGTGCCAGCAGCTTTGGCGGGACCGCCGACAATGAGCAGTTCTTC.

The chain links TRBV5-5 to TRBJ1-2, with 8 bases that match TRBD1. The germline V gene has CDR1 SGHKS and CDR2 YYEKEE (reference sequence). The CDR3 is 17 amino acids. With V trimmed by 6 bases and J by 7 bases, 20 bases remained unmatched. The CDR3 sequence is CASMLNPGGRGLGGYTF. Here the CDR3 DNA reads TGTGCCAGCATGCTAAACCCAGGGGGCCGGGGTTTAGGTGGCTACACCTTC.

The gene calls are TRBV25-1 and TRBJ1-4, with TRBD1 matching 7 bases. CDR1 MGHDK and CDR2 SYGVNS come from the germline V gene. This CDR3 has 14 residues. V shed 3 bases and J 7 bases; nucleotides not matched to a gene: 5. CDR3 in amino acids: CASSERGQGEKLFF. The CDR3 nucleotides are TGTGCCAGCAGTGAGAGGGGGCAAGGTGAAAAACTGTTTTTT.